The 17 T cell receptor beta chains presented below share a single source sample, sequenced in a study of T-cell reconstitution after alpha-beta-depleted transplantation in children. It was with unique molecular identifiers that the TCRbeta library was prepared. TCRdb re-called the PCR reads through MiXCR, storing one row per CDR3 protein. The sample lists a few hundred thousand distinct CDR3 sequences, about 9.3% occurring once. This sample comprised PBMCs from the stem cell graft donor, obtained from the stem cell graft. The receptors were gathered from a human donor who donated a stem cell graft to a child with acute lymphoblastic leukemia.

The chain joins TRBV29-1 to TRBJ2-7; 9 bases are a match to TRBD1. Germline V gene lookup returns CDR1 SQVTM and CDR2 ANQGSEA. With V trimmed by 4 bases and J by 5 bases, 3 bases remained unmatched. This CDR3 region has 12 residues. The CDR3 protein is CSVGTGADEQYF. The CDR3 DNA is TGCAGCGTTGGGACAGGGGCAGACGAGCAGTACTTC.

This clonotype was picked up a small number of times. The DNA for the CDR3 is TGTGCCAGCAGCCCCCGACTAGCGGGAGATCACAATGAGCAGTTCTTC. Translated, it gives CASSPRLAGDHNEQFF. This chain connects TRBV9 to TRBJ2-1; 12 bases align to TRBD2. Germline CDR1 is SGDLS and CDR2 is YYNGEE. This CDR3 comprises 16 residues. The J segment lost 5 bases and the V segment lost 4 bases, leaving 7 bases of the junction unmatched.

The chain combines TRBV10-3 with TRBJ1-5; D not certain. The ends were cut back, 4 bases at V and 4 bases at J, with 8 bases in the middle. Germline V gene lookup returns CDR1 ENHRY and CDR2 SYGVKD. There are 13 residues in the CDR3. The CDR3 nucleotides are TGTGCCATCAGTGCGACTGGGAATCAGCCCCAGCATTTT. It specifies CAISATGNQPQHF.

This chain links TRBV4-3 with TRBJ2-1; TRBD2 matches 8 bases. V lost 0 bases, J lost 10 bases, and 8 bases stayed unmatched. CDR3 length equals 15 residues. The germline gives CDR1 LGHNA, CDR2 YSLEER. This CDR3 reads CASSQDLRTSSEQFF. CDR3 nucleotide sequence: TGCGCCAGCAGCCAAGATTTGAGGACTAGCAGCGAGCAGTTCTTC.

The chain has TRBV6-5 and TRBJ1-5; D ambiguous. Trimming shortened V by 2 bases and J by 4 bases, and 9 bases separated the two germline ends. CDR3 length: 14 residues. Germline lookup yields CDR1 MNHEY and CDR2 SVGAGI. CDR3 region: CASSYIPGNQPQHF. As DNA, the CDR3 is TGTGCCAGCAGTTACATCCCCGGAAATCAGCCCCAGCATTTT.

J is TRBJ1-1 and V is TRBV9; D is uncertain. Germline CDR1 is SGDLS and CDR2 is YYNGEE. The CDR3 has 14 residues. The V and J ends lost 0 bases and 4 bases respectively, with 10 bases between them. The CDR3 here is CASSVEGLGTEAFF. The CDR3 DNA is TGTGCCAGCAGCGTAGAGGGTCTGGGCACTGAAGCTTTCTTT.

The chain employs TRBV10-3 and TRBJ1-1; D is undetermined. V lost 3 bases to trimming and J lost 1 base, with 6 bases between them. The length of the CDR3 is 13 residues. Per germline, CDR1 ENHRY and CDR2 SYGVKD. CDR3 sequence: CAISDRANTEAFF. As DNA, the CDR3 is TGTGCCATCAGTGATAGGGCGAACACTGAAGCTTTCTTT.

This clonotype was seen a handful of times. The chain is built from TRBV7-2 and TRBJ2-7; 9 bases match TRBD2. The CDR3 runs to 14 residues. The trim removed 5 bases at V and 7 bases at J, leaving 9 bases unmatched. CDR1 and CDR2 (germline): SGHTA, FQGNSA. The CDR3 DNA reads as TGTGCCAGCAGCCCAAGAGCGGGGGGTTCAGAGCAGTACTTC. Translated, it gives CASSPRAGGSEQYF.

This clonotype was observed a few times. The V gene is TRBV5-1, the J gene TRBJ2-3; TRBD2 matches 10 bases. The V gene end was trimmed by 4 bases and the J gene end by 4 bases; junction bases not matched to a gene: 6. Germline V CDR1 and CDR2: SGHRS, YFSETQ. The CDR3 is made up of 15 amino acids. The CDR3 DNA reads TGCGCCAGCAGCGAAAAAGCGGGGGGGCCAGATACGCAGTATTTT. Translation: CASSEKAGGPDTQYF.

This clonotype occurred many times. This chain connects TRBV5-1 to TRBJ1-2; maybe TRBD1 (6 bases). Trimming removed 3 bases at V and 2 bases at J, with 11 bases between. This CDR3 spans 14 amino acids. Germline loops: CDR1 SGHRS, CDR2 YFSETQ. The CDR3 coding sequence is TGCGCCAGCAGCTCCAGGGGAACCAACTATGGCTACACCTTC. The encoded protein is CASSSRGTNYGYTF.

The rearrangement uses TRBV6-2 or TRBV6-3 and TRBJ2-1; the match to TRBD2 covers 11 bases. The CDR3 runs 16 residues. Per the germline V gene, CDR1 is MNHEY and CDR2 is SVGEGT. The trim removed 5 bases at V and 1 base at J, leaving 4 bases unmatched. CDR3 sequence (DNA): TGTGCCAGCAGTCCCCGGACTAGCGGGTCCTACAATGAGCAGTTCTTC. It translates to CASSPRTSGSYNEQFF.

This clonotype was seen more than once but under ten times. V is TRBV4-1 and J is TRBJ2-2; 7 nucleotides agree with TRBD1. V lost 0 bases and J lost 1; bases outside the gene matches: 5. Germline assignment: CDR1 MGHRA and CDR2 YSYEKL. The CDR3 runs 17 residues. In DNA, the CDR3 is TGCGCCAGCAGCCAAGACAGGGGGACGTGGAACACCGGGGAGCTGTTTTTT. This encodes CASSQDRGTWNTGELFF.

This clonotype occurred a few times. This rearrangement joins TRBV4-1 to TRBJ2-3; TRBD1 might be the D (6 bases). V was trimmed by 1 base and J by 2 bases, leaving 13 bases between them. Germline-derived CDR1 and CDR2 are MGHRA and YSYEKL. This CDR3 region has 16 residues. CDR3 region: CASSQAGTPNTDTQYF. The CDR3 DNA reads as TGCGCCAGCAGCCAAGCCGGGACACCTAACACAGATACGCAGTATTTT.

The chain is built from TRBV10-3 and TRBJ1-6; the D gene is possibly TRBD1 (6 bases). Trimming took 0 bases from V and 9 from J, leaving 12 bases between them. This CDR3 contains 15 residues. CDR1 and CDR2 (germline): ENHRY, SYGVKD. Here the CDR3 reads CAISESRRGSSPLHF. The CDR3 DNA reads as TGTGCCATCAGTGAGTCGCGGAGGGGGTCTTCACCCCTCCACTTT.

The rearrangement joins TRBV18 to TRBJ1-1, with D perhaps TRBD1 (6 bases). Germline loops: CDR1 KGHSH, CDR2 LQKENI. The CDR3 covers 14 residues. Trimming left V 4 bases short and J 4 bases short, with 13 bases between. The CDR3 spells CASSQQDRLTEAFF. For the CDR3, the DNA is TGTGCCAGCTCACAACAGGACAGACTCACTGAAGCTTTCTTT.

There are many counts of this clonotype. The genes are TRBV20-1 and TRBJ2-7; 9 bases are a match to TRBD2. Germline V gene lookup returns CDR1 DFQATT and CDR2 SNEGSKA (reference sequence). This CDR3 spans 16 amino acids. V trimming: 0 bases; J trimming: 4 bases; junction bases outside the gene matches: 10. This CDR3 is CSARDAPAGGFYEQYF. The CDR3 nucleotides read TGCAGTGCTAGAGACGCCCCAGCGGGAGGTTTTTACGAGCAGTACTTC.

The chain is built from TRBV7-6 and TRBJ2-7; perhaps TRBD2 as D (5 bases). Germline assignment: CDR1 SGHVS and CDR2 FNYEAQ. V lost 3 bases and J 2 bases, leaving 14 bases between the germline ends. This CDR3 comprises 15 residues. This CDR3 reads CASSLTGSSAYEQYF. The CDR3 bases are TGTGCCAGCAGCTTGACGGGATCATCGGCCTACGAGCAGTACTTC. Full variable domain (rest looked up from reference TRBV7-6 and TRBJ2-7): GAGVSQSPRYKVTKRGQDVALRCDPISGHVSLYWYRQALGQGPEFLTYFNYEAQQDKSGLPNDRFSAERPEGSISTLTIQRTEQRDSAMYRCASSLTGSSAYEQYFGPGTRLTVT.